This T cell receptor beta chain emerged from a study of shared clonotypes between healthy human individuals. In its sample, this clone was seen many times. Data came from immunoSEQ multiplex PCR; TCRdb stores just in-frame clones and leaves some out. The table lists about 330,000 clones, around nine tenths of them singletons. Sequencing used memory CD8+ T cells sorted from blood. Specified subset: CD45RO+ cells pooled with CCR7-negative TemRA cells. This receptor was identified in a man aged 18 to 29 in good health.

This CDR3 is CASSQINEQYF. Written as DNA, the CDR3 is TGTGCCAGCAGCCAAATTAACGAGCAGTACTTC. The chain employs TRBV14 and TRBJ2-7; D gene ambiguous. The V end was cut by 2 bases, the J end by 5 bases, with 4 bases between. The CDR3 sequence is 11 residues long. From germline, CDR1 is SGHDN and CDR2 FVKESK.